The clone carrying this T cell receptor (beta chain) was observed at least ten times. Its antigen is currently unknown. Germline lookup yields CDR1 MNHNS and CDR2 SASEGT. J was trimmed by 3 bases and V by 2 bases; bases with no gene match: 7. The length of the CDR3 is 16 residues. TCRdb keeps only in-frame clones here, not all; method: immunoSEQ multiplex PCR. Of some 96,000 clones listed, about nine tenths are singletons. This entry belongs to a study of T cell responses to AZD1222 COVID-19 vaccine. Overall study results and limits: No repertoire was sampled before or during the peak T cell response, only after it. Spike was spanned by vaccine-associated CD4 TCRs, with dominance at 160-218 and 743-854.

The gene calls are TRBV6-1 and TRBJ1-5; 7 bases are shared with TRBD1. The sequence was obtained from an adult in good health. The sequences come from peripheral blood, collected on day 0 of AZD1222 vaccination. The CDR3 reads CASSEQDREYNQPQHF. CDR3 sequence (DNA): TGTGCCAGCAGTGAACAAGACAGGGAGTACAATCAGCCCCAGCATTTT.